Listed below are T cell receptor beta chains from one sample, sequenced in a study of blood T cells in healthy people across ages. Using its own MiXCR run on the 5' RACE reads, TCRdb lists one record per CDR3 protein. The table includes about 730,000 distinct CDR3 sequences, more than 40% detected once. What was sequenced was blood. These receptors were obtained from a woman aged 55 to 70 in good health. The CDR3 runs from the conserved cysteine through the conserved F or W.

cdr3_aa: CASRAGGDNEQFF
j_call: TRBJ2-1
v_call: TRBV6-6

cdr3_aa: CAISETGNTDTQYF
j_call: TRBJ2-3
v_call: TRBV10-3

cdr3_aa: CASSLVASGGSGETQYF
j_call: NA
v_call: TRBV7-2

cdr3_aa: CASSQGLAGGLNIQFF
j_call: TRBJ2-1
v_call: TRBV3-1

cdr3_aa: CASSPLDRGYNSPLHF
j_call: TRBJ1-6
v_call: TRBV27

cdr3_aa: CSAPGLRDTQYF
j_call: TRBJ2-3
v_call: TRBV29-1

cdr3_aa: CASSYSTRAKNPPYEQYF
j_call: TRBJ2-7
v_call: TRBV6-5

cdr3_aa: CASRTGTGAETQYF
j_call: TRBJ2-5
v_call: TRBV2

cdr3_aa: CASSQDSLRGVSGRANEQYF
j_call: TRBJ2-7
v_call: TRBV4-3

cdr3_aa: CASSVLQGRDEQFF
j_call: TRBJ2-1
v_call: TRBV9

cdr3_aa: CATSNVAGFVQETQYF
j_call: TRBJ2-5
v_call: TRBV24-1

cdr3_aa: CASSYSLAGRDEQFF
j_call: TRBJ2-1
v_call: TRBV7-3

cdr3_aa: CASSDRGYEKLFF
j_call: TRBJ1-4
v_call: TRBV6-1

cdr3_aa: CASSPPGRSYEQYF
j_call: TRBJ2-7
v_call: TRBV5-1

cdr3_aa: CASSETDYGDTQYF
j_call: TRBJ2-3
v_call: TRBV6-1

cdr3_aa: CASSYRLGGDTQYF
j_call: TRBJ2-3
v_call: TRBV6-2/TRBV6-3

cdr3_aa: CASSPQHQGAYNEQFF
j_call: TRBJ2-1
v_call: TRBV11-3

cdr3_aa: CSASGQGKTYEQYF
j_call: TRBJ2-7
v_call: TRBV20-1

cdr3_aa: CASKPDRASIFYEQYF
j_call: TRBJ2-7
v_call: TRBV28

cdr3_aa: CASSLGWDRASYEQYF
j_call: TRBJ2-7
v_call: TRBV7-2

cdr3_aa: CARGGPDYGYTF
j_call: TRBJ1-2
v_call: TRBV7-2

cdr3_aa: CASSSTGGLAKNIQYF
j_call: TRBJ2-4
v_call: TRBV28

cdr3_aa: CSASTSGRGDEQFF
j_call: TRBJ2-1
v_call: TRBV20-1

cdr3_aa: CASSDFGKGLNYGYTF
j_call: TRBJ1-2
v_call: TRBV25-1

cdr3_aa: CASSQGQRMSNVLTF
j_call: TRBJ2-6
v_call: TRBV4-2

cdr3_aa: CASSQDLQVGTYEQYF
j_call: TRBJ2-7
v_call: TRBV4-1

cdr3_aa: CAISPGLAGAYEQYF
j_call: TRBJ2-7
v_call: TRBV10-3

cdr3_aa: CSAREGGALTYEQYF
j_call: TRBJ2-7
v_call: TRBV20-1

cdr3_aa: CASTHDLTGGGYTF
j_call: TRBJ1-2
v_call: TRBV3-1

cdr3_aa: CASSQNEQFF
j_call: TRBJ2-1
v_call: TRBV7-9

cdr3_aa: CAISDSGTVYEQYF
j_call: TRBJ2-7
v_call: TRBV10-3

cdr3_aa: CAISQGTENTEAFF
j_call: TRBJ1-1
v_call: TRBV10-3

cdr3_aa: CASSSMGGVTDTQYF
j_call: TRBJ2-3
v_call: TRBV5-1

cdr3_aa: CASSDWGAGNTYEQYF
j_call: TRBJ2-7
v_call: TRBV12-3/TRBV12-4

cdr3_aa: CSARAGGPGELFF
j_call: TRBJ2-2
v_call: TRBV20-1

cdr3_aa: CSARDSTRLAGATGGNEQFF
j_call: TRBJ2-1
v_call: TRBV20-1

cdr3_aa: CASSSYSGTGSGTGELFF
j_call: TRBJ2-2
v_call: TRBV12-3/TRBV12-4

cdr3_aa: CASSLNGLGNYGYTF
j_call: TRBJ1-2
v_call: TRBV7-3

cdr3_aa: CASGSQGRGYTF
j_call: TRBJ1-2
v_call: TRBV12-3/TRBV12-4

cdr3_aa: CASSLDRNTEAFF
j_call: TRBJ1-1
v_call: TRBV5-1

cdr3_aa: CASSLGLAGAGNNEQFF
j_call: TRBJ2-1
v_call: TRBV5-1

cdr3_aa: CASSLGRGHASNQPQHF
j_call: TRBJ1-5
v_call: TRBV7-2

cdr3_aa: CSAPPPSGNEQFF
j_call: TRBJ2-1
v_call: TRBV20-1

cdr3_aa: CVSKATDTRYF
j_call: TRBJ2-3
v_call: TRBV6-5

cdr3_aa: CSAPALAGDDTGELFF
j_call: TRBJ2-2
v_call: TRBV20-1

cdr3_aa: CASSQDLSGTGNEQFF
j_call: TRBJ2-1
v_call: TRBV14

cdr3_aa: CASQEQGNYGYTF
j_call: TRBJ1-2
v_call: TRBV25-1

cdr3_aa: CATSRGGDETYEQYF
j_call: TRBJ2-7
v_call: TRBV15

cdr3_aa: CASSPNGGDYNEQFF
j_call: TRBJ2-1
v_call: TRBV19

cdr3_aa: CSAESGTNVLTF
j_call: TRBJ2-6
v_call: TRBV20-1

cdr3_aa: CASALPGTLNTGAFF
j_call: TRBJ1-1
v_call: TRBV4-2

cdr3_aa: CATSEATGAVGQPQHF
j_call: TRBJ1-5
v_call: TRBV24-1

cdr3_aa: CSVGLAQNTGELFF
j_call: TRBJ2-2
v_call: TRBV29-1